This TCR beta chain was obtained from a study of T cells after posttransplantation cyclophosphamide. Method: immunoSEQ multiplex PCR; TCRdb's copy keeps in-frame clones and lacks some. The sample has about 52,000 clones, 85% to 95% seen once. This related bone marrow graft donor gave peripheral blood on the day of marrow donation. Study conclusions and caveats: Skin or GI-infiltrating T cells shared few TRB sequences with blood. TRB clonality was highly associated with recipient CMV seropositivity and reactivation.

This CDR3 region has 14 residues. CDR1 is ENHRY, CDR2 SYGVKD, per germline. V shed 8 bases, J shed 4 bases, and the junction held 5 bases outside the gene matches. In the case of this clone: Its antigen is still unknown.

The sequence derives from a woman under 40 in good health and a related stem cell transplant donor. The V and J genes are TRBV10-3 and TRBJ1-5; 10 positions agree with TRBD1. The source material was PBMCs. The CDR3: CAIGLGQGNQPQHF. The CDR3 region has the DNA TGTGCCATCGGGCTGGGACAGGGGAATCAGCCCCAGCATTTT.